This T cell receptor beta chain was identified in a study of post-analysis software for immune sequencing data. Across the study: The disease courses covered relapsing-remitting, secondary progressive and progressive-relapsing multiple sclerosis.

A remark on this clonotype: Antigen specificity is unknown.

Study results and caveats: TRBV segments more frequent in patients than in controls numbered roughly 5 and included TRBV5-6, TRBV5-1 and TRBV20-1. The authors found that F measure strongly co-clustered same-batch samples. Normalized Chao1 diversity was significantly lower in multiple sclerosis patients than in controls.

The CDR3 runs to 13 residues. V was cut by 0 bases and J by 5 bases, with 7 bases left in between. Germline-derived CDR1 and CDR2 are LGHNA and YSLEER. Incorporated into the TCR beta cDNA libraries were unique molecular identifiers, which served to reduce PCR and sequencing biases. Input of roughly 0.95 to 11 million T cells yielded 450,000 to 550,000 cDNA molecules. TCRdb itself ran the PCR reads through MiXCR, one entry per CDR3 protein. Here the sample spans some 700,000 distinct CDR3 sequences, more than 50% being singletons. This TCR came from a girl aged 2-10 years with multiple sclerosis. V usage is TRBV4-3 and J usage is TRBJ2-5; D gene uncertain. The material sequenced was blood. Here the CDR3 reads CASSQDPRETQYF. The DNA for the CDR3 is TGCGCCAGCAGCCAAGATCCCCGGGAGACCCAGTACTTC.